This T cell receptor beta chain was found in a study of T-cell memory formation after mild COVID-19. After 5'RACE with constant-segment primers, TCR alpha and TCR beta cDNA libraries carrying sample barcodes and UMIs were obtained. TCRdb passed the 5' RACE reads through MiXCR, listing each CDR3 protein once. Of 450,000 to 700,000 distinct CDR3 sequences detected, about a sixth appear once; the ten largest clones hold around 11%. The CDR3 is made up of 13 amino acids. Germline values: CDR1 SQVTM, CDR2 ANQGSEA. V was trimmed by 6 bases and J by 1 base, leaving 12 bases between them. The V call is TRBV29-1, the J call TRBJ1-1; TRBD1 is a possible D gene (5 bases). This sequence originates from an adult woman who had mild COVID-19 (a few samples of this study predate the infection). Cell type and time point are not known. Sequencing was done on a sample of PBMCs or a T cell subset sorted from them (not recorded which). CDR3 in DNA: TGCAGCGTCCTCGGGACGGGGAACACTGAAGCTTTCTTT. Translated, it gives CSVLGTGNTEAFF.